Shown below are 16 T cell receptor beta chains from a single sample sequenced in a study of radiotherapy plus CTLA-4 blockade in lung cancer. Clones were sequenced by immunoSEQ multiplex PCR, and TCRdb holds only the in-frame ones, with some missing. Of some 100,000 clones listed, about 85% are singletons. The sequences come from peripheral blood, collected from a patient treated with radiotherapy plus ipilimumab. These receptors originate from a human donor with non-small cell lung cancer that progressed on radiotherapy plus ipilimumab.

The CDR3 nucleotides read TGCGCCAGCAGCTTACGCCATACCTACGAGCAGTACTTC. As protein: CASSLRHTYEQYF. The V gene is TRBV4-1, the J gene TRBJ2-7; D remains unclear. Per the germline V gene, CDR1 is MGHRA and CDR2 is YSYEKL. The CDR3 runs 13 residues. The germline V and J ends were trimmed by 5 bases and 2 bases, with 10 bases remaining between them.

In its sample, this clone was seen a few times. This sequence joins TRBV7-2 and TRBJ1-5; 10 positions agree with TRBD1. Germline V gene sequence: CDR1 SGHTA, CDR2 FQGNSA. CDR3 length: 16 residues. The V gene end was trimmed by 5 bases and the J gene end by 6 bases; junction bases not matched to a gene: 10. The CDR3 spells CASSQTPGQGFQPQHF. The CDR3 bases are TGTGCCAGCAGCCAAACACCGGGACAGGGGTTTCAGCCCCAGCATTTT.

The CDR3 loop is CASSIRQGAQETQYF. The DNA of the CDR3 is TGTGCCAGTAGTATACGACAGGGTGCCCAAGAGACCCAGTACTTC. This chain connects TRBV19 to TRBJ2-5, with 7 bases that match TRBD1. V shed 2 bases, J shed 1 base, and the junction held 4 bases outside the gene matches. This CDR3 region has 15 residues. Germline V lookup: CDR1 LNHDA, CDR2 SQIVND (reference sequence).

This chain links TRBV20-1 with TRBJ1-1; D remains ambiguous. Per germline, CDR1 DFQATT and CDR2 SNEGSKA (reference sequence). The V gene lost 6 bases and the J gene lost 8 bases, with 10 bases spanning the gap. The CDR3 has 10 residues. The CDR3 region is CSARPTEAFF. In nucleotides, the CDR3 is TGCAGTGCCCGACCCACAGAAGCTTTCTTT.

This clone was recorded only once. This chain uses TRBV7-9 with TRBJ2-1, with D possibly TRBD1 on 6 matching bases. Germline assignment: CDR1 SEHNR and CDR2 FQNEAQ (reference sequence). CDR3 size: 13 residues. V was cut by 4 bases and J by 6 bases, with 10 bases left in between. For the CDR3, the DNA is TGTGCCAGCAGCTCGACAGGAACCAATGAGCAGTTCTTC. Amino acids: CASSSTGTNEQFF.

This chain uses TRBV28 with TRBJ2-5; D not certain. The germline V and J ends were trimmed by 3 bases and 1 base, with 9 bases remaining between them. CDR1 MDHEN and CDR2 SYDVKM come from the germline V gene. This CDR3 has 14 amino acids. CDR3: CASSFGRPQETQYF. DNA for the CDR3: TGTGCCAGCAGTTTCGGACGGCCCCAAGAGACCCAGTACTTC.

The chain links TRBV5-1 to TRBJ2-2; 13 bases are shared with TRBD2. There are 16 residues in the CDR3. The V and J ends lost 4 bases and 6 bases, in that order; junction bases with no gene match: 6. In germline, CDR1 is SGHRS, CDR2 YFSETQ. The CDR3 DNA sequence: TGCGCCAGCAGCCCGGGACTAGCGGGACTGTCCGGGGAGCTGTTTTTT. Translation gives CASSPGLAGLSGELFF. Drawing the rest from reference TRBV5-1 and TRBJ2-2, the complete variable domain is KAGVTQTPRYLIKTRGQQVTLSCSPISGHRSVSWYQQTPGQGLQFLFEYFSETQRNKGNFPGRFSGRQFSNSRSEMNVSTLELGDSALYLCASSPGLAGLSGELFFGEGSRLTVL.

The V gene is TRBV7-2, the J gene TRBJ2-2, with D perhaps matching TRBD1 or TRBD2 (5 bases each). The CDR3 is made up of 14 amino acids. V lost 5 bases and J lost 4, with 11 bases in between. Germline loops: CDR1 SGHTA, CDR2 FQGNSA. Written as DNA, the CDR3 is TGTGCCAGCAGCCTCAGTGGGGGCACCGGGGAGCTGTTTTTT. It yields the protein CASSLSGGTGELFF.

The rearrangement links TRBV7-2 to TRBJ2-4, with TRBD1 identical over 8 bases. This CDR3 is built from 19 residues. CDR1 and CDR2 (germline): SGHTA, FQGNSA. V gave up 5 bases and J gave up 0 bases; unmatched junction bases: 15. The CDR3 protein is CASSPRTGTGVLAKNIQYF. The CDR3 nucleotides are TGTGCCAGCAGCCCCCGGACAGGGACTGGGGTACTAGCCAAAAACATTCAGTACTTC.

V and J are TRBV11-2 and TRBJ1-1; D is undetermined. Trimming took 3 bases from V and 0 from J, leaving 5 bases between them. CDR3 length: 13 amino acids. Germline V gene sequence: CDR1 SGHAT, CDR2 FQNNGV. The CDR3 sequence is CASSFPLNTEAFF. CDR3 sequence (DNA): TGTGCCAGCAGCTTTCCCCTGAACACTGAAGCTTTCTTT.

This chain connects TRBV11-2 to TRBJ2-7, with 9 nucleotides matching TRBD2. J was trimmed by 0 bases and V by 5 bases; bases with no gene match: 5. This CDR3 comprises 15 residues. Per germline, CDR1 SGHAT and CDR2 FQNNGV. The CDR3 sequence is CASSPERGDSYEQYF. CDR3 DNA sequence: TGTGCCAGCAGCCCCGAGCGGGGGGACTCCTACGAGCAGTACTTC. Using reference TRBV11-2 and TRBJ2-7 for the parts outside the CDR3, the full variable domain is EAGVAQSPRYKIIEKRQSVAFWCNPISGHATLYWYQQILGQGPKLLIQFQNNGVVDDSQLPKDRFSAERLKGVDSTLKIQPAKLEDSAVYLCASSPERGDSYEQYFGPGTRLTVT.

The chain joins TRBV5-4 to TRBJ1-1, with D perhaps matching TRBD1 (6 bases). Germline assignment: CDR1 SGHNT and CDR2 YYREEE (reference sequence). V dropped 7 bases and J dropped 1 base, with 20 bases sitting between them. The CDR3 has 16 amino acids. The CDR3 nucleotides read TGTGCCAGCCGGGGGGGCCTCACGGACCCGAACACTGAAGCTTTCTTT. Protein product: CASRGGLTDPNTEAFF.

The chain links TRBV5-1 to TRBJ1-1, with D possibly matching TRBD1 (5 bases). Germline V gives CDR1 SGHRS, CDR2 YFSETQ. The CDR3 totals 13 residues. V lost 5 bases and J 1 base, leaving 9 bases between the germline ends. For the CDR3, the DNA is TGCGCCAGCAGTCGGGGGGAGAACACTGAAGCTTTCTTT. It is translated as CASSRGENTEAFF.

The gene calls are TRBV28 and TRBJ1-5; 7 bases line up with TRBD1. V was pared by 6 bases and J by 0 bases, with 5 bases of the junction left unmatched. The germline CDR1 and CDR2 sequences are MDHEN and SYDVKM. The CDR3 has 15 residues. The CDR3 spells CASRNDRVSNQPQHF. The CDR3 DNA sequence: TGTGCCAGCAGGAATGACAGGGTTAGCAATCAGCCCCAGCATTTT.

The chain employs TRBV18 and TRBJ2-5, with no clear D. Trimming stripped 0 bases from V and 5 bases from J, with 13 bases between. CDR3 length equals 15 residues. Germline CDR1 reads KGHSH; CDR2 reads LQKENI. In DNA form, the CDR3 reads TGTGCCAGCTCACCACCGGTAGGGATTCGGGAGACCCAGTACTTC. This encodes CASSPPVGIRETQYF.

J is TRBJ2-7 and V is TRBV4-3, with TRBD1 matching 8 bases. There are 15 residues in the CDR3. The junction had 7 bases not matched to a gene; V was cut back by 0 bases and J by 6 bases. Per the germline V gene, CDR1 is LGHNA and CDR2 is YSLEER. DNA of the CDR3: TGCGCCAGCAGCCAAGACATGACAGGGGTCGGCGAGCAGTACTTC. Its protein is CASSQDMTGVGEQYF.